The 5 T cell receptor beta chains below all came from one sample that was sequenced in a study of PD-1 blockade in classical Hodgkin lymphoma. Specified time point: cycle 4 day 1 (C4D1), after 6 weeks of nivolumab. All patients experienced relapse after autologous stem cell transplantation, and brentuximab vedotin exposure was variable. Measured with immunoSEQ multiplex PCR; TCRdb has only the in-frame clones, and not every one. Of roughly 20,000 clones in the sample, 80% were seen once. Source: peripheral blood mononuclear cells (PBMCs), taken before the fourth cycle of nivolumab. All receptors come from a human donor with classical Hodgkin lymphoma.

The chain uses TRBV7-6 and TRBJ2-5, with a weak D call TRBD2 (5 bases). The V gene's germline CDR1 is SGHVS and CDR2 FNYEAQ. V gave up 2 bases and J gave up 1 base, with 8 bases separating them. The CDR3 sequence is 14 residues long. The DNA of the CDR3 is TGTGCCAGCAGCTTATTGGCGGGCCAAGAGACCCAGTACTTC. Translating gives CASSLLAGQETQYF.

The chain links TRBV11-2 to TRBJ2-3; D is unresolved. Trimming cost V 0 bases and J 7 bases, with 11 bases left between them. CDR1 is SGHAT and CDR2 is FQNNGV in the germline V gene. The CDR3 runs to 14 residues. The CDR3 nucleotides are TGTGCCAGCAGCTTAGAGCGAGGTACATATACGCAGTATTTT. This gives the protein CASSLERGTYTQYF.

This rearrangement joins TRBV6-5 to TRBJ2-3; D not resolved. CDR1 is MNHEY and CDR2 is SVGAGI in the germline V gene. The CDR3 totals 13 residues. V lost 0 bases to trimming and J lost 4 bases, with 5 bases between them. CDR3: CASSYSKPDTQYF. The CDR3 DNA sequence: TGTGCCAGCAGTTACTCGAAACCAGATACGCAGTATTTT.

The chain combines TRBV6-5 with TRBJ1-1, with D tentatively TRBD1 (5 bases). Germline-derived CDR1 and CDR2 are MNHEY and SVGAGI. Trimming removed 2 bases at V and 0 bases at J, with 13 bases between. The CDR3 covers 16 residues. Here the CDR3 DNA reads TGTGCCAGCAGTTACGGGGAAAGGGGACTGAACACTGAAGCTTTCTTT. As protein: CASSYGERGLNTEAFF.

This clone was observed a single time. This chain joins TRBV5-1 and TRBJ2-5, with D possibly matching TRBD2 (5 bases). The V gene lost 4 bases and the J gene lost 1 base, with 14 bases spanning the gap. The CDR3 is 15 residues long. Germline loops: CDR1 SGHRS, CDR2 YFSETQ. CDR3 bases: TGCGCCAGCAGCCAGCTCCCGGGGATCCAAGAGACCCAGTACTTC. This codes for CASSQLPGIQETQYF.